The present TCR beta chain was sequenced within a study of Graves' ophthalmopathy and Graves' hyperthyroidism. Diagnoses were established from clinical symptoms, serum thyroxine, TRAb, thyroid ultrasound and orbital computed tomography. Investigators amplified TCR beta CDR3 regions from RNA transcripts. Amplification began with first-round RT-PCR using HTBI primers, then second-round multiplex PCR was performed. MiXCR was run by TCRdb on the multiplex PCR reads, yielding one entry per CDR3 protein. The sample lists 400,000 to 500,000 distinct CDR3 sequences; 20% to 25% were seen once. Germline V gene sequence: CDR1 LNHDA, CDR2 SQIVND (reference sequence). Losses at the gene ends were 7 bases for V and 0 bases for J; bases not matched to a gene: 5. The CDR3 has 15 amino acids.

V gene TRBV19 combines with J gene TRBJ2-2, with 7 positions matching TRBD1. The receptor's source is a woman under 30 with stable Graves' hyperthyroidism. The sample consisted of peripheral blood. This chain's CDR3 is CASITTGANTGELFF. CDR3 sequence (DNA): TGTGCCAGTATAACCACAGGGGCGAACACCGGGGAGCTGTTTTTT.